Below are 20 T cell receptor beta chains sequenced from a single sample in a study of blood T cells in healthy people across ages. Primers used in a second PCR of roughly 6 to 11 cycles were a sample-barcoded 5' primer and a J-beta primer mix. TCRdb passed the 5' RACE reads through MiXCR, listing each CDR3 protein once. The sample shows around 1.7 million distinct CDR3 sequences, 25% to 30% of them seen only once. Sequencing was carried out using blood. The receptors derive from a woman aged 25 to 39 in good health.

The chain links TRBV4-3 to TRBJ1-2; D ambiguous. The germline V and J ends were trimmed by 0 bases and 3 bases, with 8 bases remaining between them. Germline assignment: CDR1 LGHNA and CDR2 YSLEER. This CDR3 spans 14 amino acids. DNA of the CDR3: TGCGCCAGCAGCCAAGATGGCGGGTACTATGGCTACACCTTC. It codes for CASSQDGGYYGYTF.

The J gene is TRBJ2-3, the V gene TRBV28; no clear D. The CDR3 sequence is 13 residues long. Per the germline V gene, CDR1 is MDHEN and CDR2 is SYDVKM. V was shortened by 5 bases and J by 4 bases, with 10 bases between the two germline ends. The CDR3 nucleotides read TGTGCCAGCAGTATATTAGATGCAGATACGCAGTATTTT. Translation gives CASSILDADTQYF.

This clonotype was observed a handful of times. The V and J genes are TRBV2 and TRBJ2-1; 8 bases match TRBD2. The CDR3 contains 15 residues. V lost 8 bases, J lost 2 bases, and 8 bases stayed unmatched. Germline assignment: CDR1 SNHLY and CDR2 FYNNEI. The CDR3 reads CASSILAGPYNEQFF. CDR3 nucleotides: TGTGCCAGCTCCATCTTAGCGGGACCCTACAATGAGCAGTTCTTC. The entire variable domain, with the rest obtained from reference TRBV2 and TRBJ2-1, is as follows: EPEVTQTPSHQVTQMGQEVILRCVPISNHLYFYWYRQILGQKVEFLVSFYNNEISEKSEIFDDQFSVERPDGSNFTLKIRSTKLEDSAMYFCASSILAGPYNEQFFGPGTRLTVL.

This clonotype was recorded many times. The V and J genes are TRBV29-1 and TRBJ2-7; D is possibly TRBD2 (5 bases). In germline, CDR1 is SQVTM, CDR2 ANQGSEA. This CDR3 has 10 amino acids. V lost 6 bases to trimming and J lost 5 bases, with 8 bases between them. The CDR3 DNA follows: TGCAGCGTGGGAGATCACGAGCAGTACTTC. Encoded protein: CSVGDHEQYF.

This clonotype was seen a single time. One junction end disagrees with the germline gene, perhaps due to a read error. The rearrangement links TRBV5-1 to TRBJ2-1, with D possibly TRBD2 on 5 matching bases. Germline values: CDR1 SGHRS, CDR2 YFSETQ. The CDR3 is 11 amino acids. The CDR3 sequence is CASSGGNGQFF. The CDR3 DNA sequence: TGCGCCAGCAGCGGAGGCAATGGGCAGTTCTTC.

This clonotype was observed a few times. The V gene is TRBV7-2, the J gene TRBJ2-5; 7 bases map to TRBD2. CDR3 length: 16 residues. Unmatched junction bases numbered 5, after V lost 1 base and J lost 0 bases. Germline CDR1 reads SGHTA; CDR2 reads FQGNSA. CDR3 bases: TGTGCCAGCAGCTTAGTCGCGGGAGAAAACCAAGAGACCCAGTACTTC. Protein sequence: CASSLVAGENQETQYF.

Only a few counts were recorded for this clonotype. The V and J genes are TRBV20-1 and TRBJ2-5; 8 bases fit TRBD2. With V trimmed by 6 bases and J by 11 bases, 14 bases remained unmatched. Per germline, CDR1 DFQATT and CDR2 SNEGSKA (reference sequence). The CDR3 is 13 residues long. The CDR3 spells CSAPGLGTFEQYF. CDR3 DNA sequence: TGCAGTGCGCCGGGACTAGGAACATTTGAGCAGTACTTC.

The chain combines TRBV6-6 with TRBJ2-3; 7 nucleotides align to TRBD2. The germline V gene encodes CDR1 MNHNY and CDR2 SVGAGI (reference sequence). This CDR3 region has 17 residues. V trimming: 6 bases; J trimming: 0 bases; junction bases outside the gene matches: 12. The CDR3 nucleotides are TGTGCCAGCAGACCCGGACTAGGACTTACTAGCACAGATACGCAGTATTTT. Encoded protein: CASRPGLGLTSTDTQYF.

This clonotype has at least ten counts. V and J are TRBV5-1 and TRBJ2-5; D gene uncertain. V lost 4 bases to trimming and J lost 1 base, with 11 bases between them. The length of the CDR3 is 14 residues. Germline V gene lookup returns CDR1 SGHRS and CDR2 YFSETQ. CDR3 region: CASSPGPAQETQYF. The CDR3 DNA follows: TGCGCCAGCAGCCCAGGACCCGCCCAAGAGACCCAGTACTTC.

This clonotype was detected a few times. V is TRBV4-2 and J is TRBJ2-1, with 9 bases aligning to TRBD2. The CDR3 is made up of 15 amino acids. J lost 8 bases, V lost 1 base, and 6 bases had no gene match. Germline assignment: CDR1 LGHNA and CDR2 YNFKEQ. The CDR3 is CASSQASGIGDEQFF. CDR3 DNA sequence: TGTGCCAGCAGCCAAGCTAGCGGGATCGGCGATGAGCAGTTCTTC.

The V gene is TRBV5-4, the J gene TRBJ1-6, with D perhaps matching TRBD1 (5 bases). The CDR3 runs to 16 residues. Germline V gene sequence: CDR1 SGHNT, CDR2 YYREEE (reference sequence). V was pared by 0 bases and J by 9 bases, with 16 bases between. The CDR3 sequence: CASSLDRQGVGSPLHF. The CDR3 DNA is TGTGCCAGCAGCTTGGATCGCCAGGGAGTAGGTTCACCCCTCCACTTT.

This chain links TRBV5-1 with TRBJ1-1; D is unclear. Trimming removed 5 bases from V and 1 base from J, with 15 bases in between. The germline V gene encodes CDR1 SGHRS and CDR2 YFSETQ. The CDR3 consists of 15 residues. The CDR3 DNA sequence: TGCGCCAGCAGGTTCCCCGGCGAGGGGAACACTGAAGCTTTCTTT. It specifies CASRFPGEGNTEAFF.

The chain links TRBV11-2 to TRBJ1-1, with a tentative D call TRBD1 (6 bases). V lost 5 bases, J lost 7 bases, and 11 bases lay in between. This CDR3 has 12 amino acids. The germline CDR1 and CDR2 sequences are SGHAT and FQNNGV. The CDR3 DNA sequence: TGTGCCAGCAGCCGAAGGACAGTTGAAGCTTTCTTT. It yields the protein CASSRRTVEAFF.

In this sample, this clonotype turned up once. This chain uses TRBV14 with TRBJ2-2, with D possibly TRBD2 on 6 matching bases. Germline V lookup: CDR1 SGHDN, CDR2 FVKESK. Between the trimmed V and J ends, which lost 4 bases and 10 bases, there was a span of 10 bases. This CDR3 is 12 amino acids long. The CDR3 DNA reads TGTGCCAGCAGCCCACGGGGGTTGGAGCTGTTTTTT. Its translation: CASSPRGLELFF. Full variable domain (missing parts from reference TRBV14 and TRBJ2-2): EAGVTQFPSHSVIEKGQTVTLRCDPISGHDNLYWYRRVMGKEIKFLLHFVKESKQDESGMPNNRFLAERTGGTYSTLKVQPAELEDSGVYFCASSPRGLELFFGEGSRLTVL.

The V call is TRBV9, the J call TRBJ2-4; 10 positions match TRBD2. V was pared by 4 bases and J by 9 bases, with 13 bases of the junction left unmatched. CDR1 and CDR2 from the germline V gene are SGDLS and YYNGEE. The CDR3 is made up of 16 amino acids. The CDR3 protein is CASSPTSGTGRGIQYF. CDR3 DNA: TGTGCCAGCAGCCCAACTAGCGGGACGGGGAGGGGCATTCAGTACTTC.

This clonotype turned up a few times. CDR3 loop: CASSLARGLDSYNEQFF. The CDR3 DNA sequence: TGTGCCAGCAGCTTAGCGCGAGGGCTGGATTCCTACAATGAGCAGTTCTTC. This chain connects TRBV7-2 to TRBJ2-1; the D gene is possibly TRBD2 (5 bases). Germline values: CDR1 SGHTA, CDR2 FQGNSA. V lost 0 bases, J lost 1 base, and 13 bases lay in between. The CDR3 loop spans 17 amino acids.

This clonotype was found a few times. This chain uses TRBV18 with TRBJ2-4, with D possibly called TRBD1 or TRBD2 (5 bases each). The germline V gene has CDR1 KGHSH and CDR2 LQKENI. Trimming took off 6 bases at V and 8 bases at J, with 14 bases between the two ends. The CDR3 extends over 13 amino acids. DNA for the CDR3: TGTGCCAGCTCGCCGAGGGGATGGGACATTCAGTACTTC. It specifies CASSPRGWDIQYF. Supplemented by reference TRBV18 and TRBJ2-4, the full variable domain reads NAGVMQNPRHLVRRRGQEARLRCSPMKGHSHVYWYRQLPEEGLKFMVYLQKENIIDESGMPKERFSAEFPKEGPSILRIQQVVRGDSAAYFCASSPRGWDIQYFGAGTRLSVL.

The chain recombines TRBV18 with TRBJ2-1; 8 nucleotides match TRBD2. Unmatched junction bases numbered 7, after V lost 3 bases and J lost 6 bases. The CDR3 has 15 residues. CDR1 KGHSH and CDR2 LQKENI come from the germline V gene. CDR3 region: CASSPTTGGGNEQFF. As DNA, the CDR3 is TGTGCCAGCTCACCCACGACGGGGGGGGGCAATGAGCAGTTCTTC.

The rearrangement links TRBV4-1 to TRBJ2-1, with 10 bases identical to TRBD1. Germline V gives CDR1 MGHRA, CDR2 YSYEKL. There are 15 residues in the CDR3. J lost 9 bases, V lost 6 bases, and 11 bases had no gene match. CDR3 in DNA: TGCGCCAGCAGACATACCCCCGGGACAGGGGTTGAGCAGTTCTTC. Its translation: CASRHTPGTGVEQFF.

The chain couples TRBV3-1 to TRBJ2-4, with D hard to call. CDR3 length: 15 residues. CDR1 is LGHDT, CDR2 YNNKEL, per germline (reference sequence). V lost 5 bases, J lost 13 bases, and 24 bases lay in between. The CDR3 coding sequence is TGTGCCAGCAGCAAAACCCCTGAACCCTACAATGAGCAGTACTTC. As protein: CASSKTPEPYNEQYF.